The 23 T cell receptor beta chains below were found in one sample sequenced in a study of early T cells in non-severe SARS-CoV-2 infection. One entry per CDR3 protein, called by TCRdb with MiXCR from the 5' RACE reads. The table lists 60,000 to 75,000 distinct CDR3 sequences, 12% of them singletons. The sample comprised whole blood. These receptors all stem from an adult who was a healthcare worker with PCR-confirmed SARS-CoV-2 infection or an uninfected control (not recorded which).

This clonotype has more than one count but fewer than ten. The V gene is TRBV7-6, the J gene TRBJ2-1, with 14 bases lining up with TRBD2. Germline trimming cut 1 base from V and 7 bases from J; bases unmatched to any gene: 3. The CDR3 totals 16 residues. CDR1 is SGHVS and CDR2 is FNYEAQ in the germline V gene. The CDR3: CASSLVGTSGSNEQFF. Written as DNA, the CDR3 is TGTGCCAGCAGCTTAGTGGGGACTAGCGGGAGTAATGAGCAGTTCTTC.

This clonotype occurred many times. V and J are TRBV20-1 and TRBJ2-7; 10 nucleotides match TRBD1. CDR1 DFQATT and CDR2 SNEGSKA come from the germline V gene (reference sequence). After removal of 0 bases from V and 4 bases from J, the junction contained 6 bases not matched to a gene. The CDR3 is made up of 15 amino acids. This chain's CDR3 is CSAREGGTGEYEQYF. The CDR3 DNA reads as TGCAGTGCTAGAGAGGGGGGGACAGGGGAATACGAGCAGTACTTC.

This sequence joins TRBV6-1 and TRBJ2-5; D is perhaps TRBD1 or TRBD2 (6 bases each). This CDR3 contains 13 residues. V was shortened by 1 base and J by 9 bases, with 12 bases between the two germline ends. The germline gives CDR1 MNHNS, CDR2 SASEGT. As DNA, the CDR3 is TGTGCCAGCAGTGAAGACTGGAGGGGGGCCCAGTACTTC. Amino acid sequence: CASSEDWRGAQYF.

The V call is TRBV7-9, the J call TRBJ1-2; no definite D call. CDR1 SEHNR and CDR2 FQNEAQ come from the germline V gene (reference sequence). This CDR3 contains 12 residues. V was shortened by 8 bases and J by 4 bases, with 11 bases between the two germline ends. The chain's CDR3 is CASSLMVYGYTF. CDR3 bases: TGTGCCAGCTCTTTAATGGTCTATGGCTACACCTTC.

This rearrangement joins TRBV7-9 to TRBJ1-2, with D hard to call. V lost 5 bases and J 1 base, leaving 11 bases between the germline ends. The CDR3 extends over 14 amino acids. Germline V CDR1 and CDR2: SEHNR, FQNEAQ (reference sequence). The CDR3 spells CASSPALYNYGYTF. In DNA form, the CDR3 reads TGTGCCAGCAGCCCAGCCCTTTATAACTATGGCTACACCTTC.

At least ten counts were recorded for this clonotype. The rearrangement links TRBV13 to TRBJ2-1; TRBD2 matches at 8 bases. Germline lookup yields CDR1 PRHDT and CDR2 FYEKMQ (reference sequence). This CDR3 has 16 residues. The V and J ends lost 5 bases and 4 bases, in that order; junction bases with no gene match: 10. The CDR3: CASSPGLDITYNEQFF. In DNA form, the CDR3 reads TGTGCCAGCAGCCCGGGACTAGATATAACGTACAATGAGCAGTTCTTC. The complete variable domain, with remaining parts taken from reference TRBV13 and TRBJ2-1, reads AAGVIQSPRHLIKEKRETATLKCYPIPRHDTVYWYQQGPGQDPQFLISFYEKMQSDKGSIPDRFSAQQFSDYHSELNMSSLELGDSALYFCASSPGLDITYNEQFFGPGTRLTVL.

V and J are TRBV18 and TRBJ2-2; tentatively, D is TRBD1 (5 bases). The V and J ends lost 6 bases and 5 bases respectively, with 16 bases between them. Germline lookup yields CDR1 KGHSH and CDR2 LQKENI. This CDR3 is built from 15 residues. CDR3 sequence: CASSQGTPVTGELFF. The CDR3 DNA reads TGTGCCAGCTCCCAGGGCACACCTGTGACCGGGGAGCTGTTTTTT. The whole variable domain, remainder taken from reference TRBV18 and TRBJ2-2, is NAGVMQNPRHLVRRRGQEARLRCSPMKGHSHVYWYRQLPEEGLKFMVYLQKENIIDESGMPKERFSAEFPKEGPSILRIQQVVRGDSAAYFCASSQGTPVTGELFFGEGSRLTVL.

There are many counts of this clonotype. The CDR3: CASSWDGANTEAFF. The CDR3 bases are TGCGCCAGCAGCTGGGACGGAGCTAACACTGAAGCTTTCTTT. This chain uses TRBV5-1 with TRBJ1-1, with a tentative D call TRBD1 (5 bases). This CDR3 contains 14 residues. Trimming stripped 3 bases from V and 2 bases from J, with 11 bases between. Germline-derived CDR1 and CDR2 are SGHRS and YFSETQ.

The chain carries TRBV5-1 and TRBJ1-6, with 8 bases that match TRBD1. Losses at the gene ends were 4 bases for V and 2 bases for J; bases not matched to a gene: 20. This CDR3 comprises 21 residues. CDR1 SGHRS and CDR2 YFSETQ come from the germline V gene. The CDR3 is CASSPYRQGTFRETYNSPLHF. The CDR3 nucleotides read TGCGCCAGCAGCCCCTACCGACAGGGGACCTTTCGTGAGACCTATAATTCACCCCTCCACTTT.

The sample holds many counts of this clonotype. V gene TRBV20-1 combines with J gene TRBJ2-7; D is unresolved. This CDR3 region has 11 residues. Germline CDR1 is DFQATT and CDR2 is SNEGSKA (reference sequence). V lost 1 base and J 4 bases, leaving 5 bases between the germline ends. For the CDR3, the DNA is TGCAGTGCTAGAGCCAGGTACGAGCAGTACTTC. Its translation is CSARARYEQYF.

This clonotype was recorded many times. The J gene is TRBJ2-6, the V gene TRBV6-6; no reliable D call. This CDR3 has 13 residues. Between the trimmed V and J ends, which lost 11 bases and 3 bases, there was a span of 11 bases. Germline CDR1 MNHNY, CDR2 SVGAGI (reference sequence). Here the CDR3 reads CAAFGYGANVLTF. CDR3 DNA sequence: TGTGCCGCCTTTGGGTATGGGGCCAACGTCCTGACTTTC.

The chain carries TRBV4-1 and TRBJ2-7; 9 bases map to TRBD1. The V gene end was trimmed by 3 bases and the J gene end by 3 bases; junction bases not matched to a gene: 3. This CDR3 has 14 amino acids. CDR1 MGHRA and CDR2 YSYEKL come from the germline V gene. The CDR3 reads CASSQPGQGYEQYF. The CDR3 region has the DNA TGCGCCAGCAGCCAGCCGGGACAGGGCTACGAGCAGTACTTC.

This rearrangement joins TRBV29-1 to TRBJ2-5; TRBD2 aligns across 10 bases. CDR1 SQVTM and CDR2 ANQGSEA come from the germline V gene. CDR3 length equals 14 residues. J gave up 0 bases and V 7 bases, and 5 bases lay outside the gene matches. In nucleotides, the CDR3 is TGCAGCGGTCGACTAGCGGGTTACCAAGAGACCCAGTACTTC. It translates to CSGRLAGYQETQYF.

The genes are TRBV3-1 and TRBJ2-7; 12 positions agree with TRBD2. Per germline, CDR1 LGHDT and CDR2 YNNKEL (reference sequence). The J segment lost 6 bases and the V segment lost 6 bases, leaving 9 bases of the junction unmatched. CDR3 length equals 15 residues. This CDR3 is CASRRTSGMVGEQYF. The CDR3 bases are TGTGCCAGCAGACGGACTAGCGGGATGGTCGGCGAGCAGTACTTC.

Ten or more counts support this clonotype. The V and J genes are TRBV5-4 and TRBJ1-2, with 9 bases aligning to TRBD1. Per germline, CDR1 SGHNT and CDR2 YYREEE (reference sequence). Losses at the gene ends were 0 bases for V and 2 bases for J; bases not matched to a gene: 2. This CDR3 has 15 amino acids. CDR3 in amino acids: CASSLGDRENYGYTF. The CDR3, as DNA: TGTGCCAGCAGCTTGGGGGACAGGGAGAACTATGGCTACACCTTC.

For this clonotype: Its ends do not fully match the called genes, so a read error is possible. The chain combines TRBV19 with TRBJ2-5; TRBD1 matches at 7 bases. CDR3 size: 15 residues. Germline CDR1 LNHDA, CDR2 SQIVND (reference sequence). CDR3: CASSLDRATGETQYF. In DNA, the CDR3 is TGTGCCAGTAGTCTAGACAGGGCGACGGGAGAGACCCAGTACTTC.

The genes are TRBV7-2 and TRBJ2-7; D gene ambiguous. Germline lookup yields CDR1 SGHTA and CDR2 FQGNSA. The length of the CDR3 is 13 residues. V lost 1 base to trimming and J lost 3 bases, with 7 bases between them. The CDR3 DNA sequence: TGTGCCAGCAGCTTAGTTTCCGGCTACGAGCAGTACTTC. Translated, it gives CASSLVSGYEQYF.

This clonotype was observed at least ten times. The rearrangement links TRBV7-9 to TRBJ1-1, with D unclear. The V gene's germline CDR1 is SEHNR and CDR2 FQNEAQ (reference sequence). V was pared by 5 bases and J by 4 bases, with 11 bases between. This CDR3 region has 13 residues. In nucleotides, the CDR3 is TGTGCCAGCAGCGCAAGACTGGGCACTGAAGCTTTCTTT. This encodes CASSARLGTEAFF.

V gene TRBV29-1 combines with J gene TRBJ1-1, with TRBD1 matching 9 bases. Germline values: CDR1 SQVTM, CDR2 ANQGSEA. V trimming: 4 bases; J trimming: 4 bases; junction bases outside the gene matches: 4. This CDR3 contains 13 residues. Here the CDR3 reads CSVGQGVGTEAFF. The CDR3 nucleotides read TGCAGCGTTGGACAGGGGGTAGGCACTGAAGCTTTCTTT. The whole variable domain, filled in from reference TRBV29-1 and TRBJ1-1, reads SAVISQKPSRDICQRGTSLTIQCQVDSQVTMMFWYRQQPGQSLTLIATANQGSEATYESGFVIDKFPISRPNLTFSTLTVSNMSPEDSSIYLCSVGQGVGTEAFFGQGTRLTVV.

The chain links TRBV4-1 to TRBJ2-3, with 7 bases identical to TRBD2. The CDR3 covers 15 residues. CDR1 and CDR2 (germline): MGHRA, YSYEKL. The V segment lost 3 bases and the J segment 2 bases; nucleotides outside the gene matches: 5. The CDR3 is CASSQTSRFTDTQYF. In DNA form, the CDR3 reads TGCGCCAGCAGCCAGACTAGCAGGTTCACAGATACGCAGTATTTT.

This clonotype was found a few times. The chain joins TRBV29-1 to TRBJ2-7; 9 bases are shared with TRBD2. V trimming: 6 bases; J trimming: 8 bases; junction bases outside the gene matches: 11. CDR1 and CDR2 (germline): SQVTM, ANQGSEA. The CDR3 contains 13 residues. CDR3 DNA sequence: TGCAGCGTCCGGGGACTAGCTAATTTCAAGCAGTACTTC. This encodes CSVRGLANFKQYF.

This clonotype has ten or more counts. The rearrangement uses TRBV5-4 and TRBJ2-1; tentatively, D is TRBD1 (6 bases). Trimming took off 0 bases at V and 7 bases at J, with 11 bases between the two ends. The CDR3 sequence is 14 residues long. Per germline, CDR1 SGHNT and CDR2 YYREEE (reference sequence). In DNA, the CDR3 is TGTGCCAGCAGCTTGGACAGGGTAATGAATGAGCAGTTCTTC. Amino acids: CASSLDRVMNEQFF.

This clonotype was counted at least ten times. J is TRBJ2-5 and V is TRBV24-1, with TRBD1 matching over 9 bases. Germline lookup yields CDR1 KGHDR and CDR2 SFDVKD. The CDR3 spans 14 residues. The V and J ends lost 3 bases and 5 bases, in that order; junction bases with no gene match: 3. The CDR3 DNA is TGTGCCACCAGTGATACAGGGGGCTTGGAGACCCAGTACTTC. This translates into CATSDTGGLETQYF.